The 25 T cell receptor beta chains below were found in one sample sequenced in a study of spatial heterogeneity in lung cancer. The time point is: sample taken at primary tumor resection. TCRdb reprocessed the 5' RACE reads via MiXCR and lists one record per CDR3 protein. The data show around 63,000 distinct CDR3 sequences, about 6.3% seen once. Sample: PBMCs, taken at surgery. Every receptor here comes from a female donor with early-stage non-small cell lung cancer.

V is TRBV5-1 and J is TRBJ2-7; no clear D gene. Germline V lookup: CDR1 SGHRS, CDR2 YFSETQ. Trimming took 0 bases from V and 0 from J, leaving 10 bases between them. This CDR3 contains 15 residues. The CDR3 nucleotides are TGCGCCAGCAGCTTGGCTATGCCGAGCTCCTACGAGCAGTACGTC. As protein: CASSLAMPSSYEQYV.

This clonotype was detected ten times or more. V gene TRBV4-2 combines with J gene TRBJ1-2; TRBD1 might be the D (6 bases). The length of the CDR3 is 14 residues. Trimming pared 4 bases from V and 3 bases from J, leaving 12 bases between. Germline CDR1 is LGHNA and CDR2 is YNFKEQ. Here the CDR3 DNA reads TGTGCCAGCAGCCCGAAGGGGGACTACTATGGCTACACCTTC. Its protein is CASSPKGDYYGYTF.

This clonotype was seen ten or more times. This rearrangement joins TRBV23-1 to TRBJ2-3; 15 bases agree with TRBD2. TRBV23-1 is an ORF, and what it does is uncertain. This CDR3 has 18 amino acids. V shed 0 bases and J 4 bases; nucleotides not matched to a gene: 5. The CDR3 sequence is CASSQSAGLAGGPDTQYF. The CDR3 bases are TGCGCCAGCAGTCAATCCGCAGGACTAGCGGGAGGGCCAGATACGCAGTATTTT.

DNA for the CDR3: TGTGCCAGCAGCTTAGCGCAAAGAACATTTCACCGTAACAATGAGCAGTTCTTC. This gives the protein CASSLAQRTFHRNNEQFF. The rearrangement joins TRBV7-6 to TRBJ2-1; no definite D call. V was trimmed by 0 bases and J by 5 bases, leaving 20 bases between them. This CDR3 comprises 18 residues. Germline values: CDR1 SGHVS, CDR2 FNYEAQ.

This clonotype was recorded many times. The chain couples TRBV5-1 to TRBJ2-5; no reliable D call. The CDR3 totals 15 residues. Germline lookup yields CDR1 SGHRS and CDR2 YFSETQ. Trimming shortened V by 4 bases and J by 2 bases, and 15 bases separated the two germline ends. CDR3 DNA sequence: TGCGCCAGCAGCCGGAACCCAGATCGTCAAGAGACCCAGTACTTC. Protein sequence: CASSRNPDRQETQYF.

V and J are TRBV10-1 and TRBJ1-6, with D possibly being TRBD1 (6 bases). This CDR3 has 13 residues. V was clipped by 8 bases and J by 8 bases, with 13 bases between them. Germline V gene data show CDR1 as WNHNN and CDR2 as SYGVQD (reference sequence). DNA for the CDR3: TGCGCCAGCCCCCCGGGGGCGCATTCACCCCTCCACTTT. Translating it yields CASPPGAHSPLHF.

This clonotype was recorded many times. J is TRBJ2-3 and V is TRBV12-3 or TRBV12-4; 10 bases are shared with TRBD2. The CDR3 runs 16 residues. Trimming took 6 bases from V and 3 from J; bases not matched to a gene: 9. The CDR3 coding sequence is TGTGCCAGCAGGCCCCCTCTAGCGGGGGTAACAGATACGCAGTATTTT. Protein sequence: CASRPPLAGVTDTQYF.

This clonotype was detected many times. The chain uses TRBV18 and TRBJ2-5; D uncertain. The CDR3 spans 14 residues. Germline CDR1 KGHSH, CDR2 LQKENI. V shed 0 bases and J shed 3 bases, with 8 bases lying between them. The CDR3 coding sequence is TGTGCCAGCTCACCACCAGGGTTAAAAGAGACCCAGTACTTC. Residues: CASSPPGLKETQYF.

The CDR3 bases are TGTGCCAGCAGCGACCGGGACAGGGGGCGAGGGGACACCGGGGAGCTGTTTTTT. Protein product: CASSDRDRGRGDTGELFF. This chain uses TRBV7-2 with TRBJ2-2; 12 bases fit TRBD1. CDR1 is SGHTA and CDR2 is FQGNSA in the germline V gene. Unmatched junction bases numbered 10, after V lost 5 bases and J lost 3 bases. The CDR3 is 18 residues long.

A few counts support this clonotype. This chain uses TRBV6-5 with TRBJ2-3, with D perhaps matching TRBD2 (5 bases). V shed 5 bases and J shed 0 bases, with 15 bases lying between them. CDR1 and CDR2 (germline): MNHEY, SVGAGI. The CDR3 has 16 amino acids. CDR3 sequence (DNA): TGTGCCAGCAGTGCCCGGGATCCGGGAAGCACAGATACGCAGTATTTT. Translating gives CASSARDPGSTDTQYF.

This clonotype was seen only a few times. The J gene is TRBJ1-5, the V gene TRBV7-9; D unresolved. CDR1 is SEHNR and CDR2 is FQNEAQ in the germline V gene (reference sequence). Between the trimmed V and J ends, which lost 1 base and 2 bases, there was a span of 9 bases. The CDR3 extends over 15 amino acids. The DNA of the CDR3 is TGTGCCAGCAGCTTAGTTGCTGGGGGCAATCAGCCCCAGCATTTT. As protein: CASSLVAGGNQPQHF.

This clonotype appeared many times. The chain combines TRBV12-5 with TRBJ2-1; unclear D gene. Germline values: CDR1 LGHNT, CDR2 FRNRAP. Trimming shortened V by 6 bases and J by 4 bases, and 10 bases separated the two germline ends. This CDR3 contains 13 residues. The CDR3 bases are TGTGCTAGTGGCTTATCAGAGTACAATGAGCAGTTCTTC. It encodes CASGLSEYNEQFF.

The chain recombines TRBV20-1 with TRBJ2-7; TRBD2 aligns across 15 bases. The CDR3 totals 16 residues. The germline V gene has CDR1 DFQATT and CDR2 SNEGSKA (reference sequence). Trimming took 1 base from V and 7 from J; bases not matched to a gene: 8. CDR3 sequence: CSARVPLGLAGGEQYF. In nucleotides, the CDR3 is TGCAGTGCTAGAGTGCCCCTTGGACTAGCGGGAGGGGAGCAGTACTTC.

This clonotype was seen repeatedly, ten times or more. This rearrangement joins TRBV9 to TRBJ1-5, with D possibly being TRBD1 (6 bases). CDR3 length: 14 amino acids. Germline lookup yields CDR1 SGDLS and CDR2 YYNGEE. Trimming removed 2 bases at V and 1 base at J, with 7 bases between. The CDR3 coding sequence is TGTGCCAGCAGCGTCGGACAGAGCAATCAGCCCCAGCATTTT. As protein: CASSVGQSNQPQHF.

This clonotype was recorded at least ten times. The V and J genes are TRBV11-2 and TRBJ1-2; the D is unclear. Trimming stripped 5 bases from V and 9 bases from J, with 13 bases between. This CDR3 contains 12 residues. CDR1 and CDR2 from the germline V gene are SGHAT and FQNNGV. The CDR3 loop is CASSLSGERYTF. Written as DNA, the CDR3 is TGTGCCAGCAGCCTAAGTGGGGAACGCTACACCTTC.

This clonotype was recorded at least ten times. The chain employs TRBV4-1 and TRBJ2-5; a weak D match, TRBD1 (5 bases). Germline values: CDR1 MGHRA, CDR2 YSYEKL. The CDR3 length is 15 residues. V was clipped by 5 bases and J by 4 bases, with 17 bases between them. This chain's CDR3 is CASSGRAGWRETQYF. CDR3 nucleotide sequence: TGCGCCAGCAGCGGGCGAGCAGGGTGGCGAGAGACCCAGTACTTC.

V and J are TRBV6-4 and TRBJ2-2; the D gene could be TRBD1 or TRBD2 (5 bases each). From germline, CDR1 is MRHNA and CDR2 SNTAGT. The CDR3 runs to 15 residues. Trimming shortened V by 8 bases and J by 8 bases, and 21 bases separated the two germline ends. The CDR3 region is CASSKGTAAVGELFF. CDR3 DNA: TGTGCCAGCTCAAAAGGGACCGCCGCTGTTGGGGAGCTGTTTTTT.

This clonotype was observed at least ten times. The genes are TRBV7-2 and TRBJ2-3; D gene uncertain. V lost 2 bases and J lost 3, with 9 bases in between. This CDR3 is 14 amino acids long. CDR1 is SGHTA and CDR2 is FQGNSA in the germline V gene. The CDR3 reads CASSLNGGTDTQYF. The CDR3, as DNA: TGTGCCAGCAGCTTAAACGGTGGGACAGATACGCAGTATTTT.

In this sample, this clonotype turned up many times. V gene TRBV9 combines with J gene TRBJ2-5; TRBD1 aligns across 9 bases. The CDR3 runs to 15 residues. Germline V gene data show CDR1 as SGDLS and CDR2 as YYNGEE. J lost 7 bases, V lost 0 bases, and 7 bases had no gene match. The CDR3 DNA reads as TGTGCCAGCAGCGTAGGGACAGGGGCCACCGGGACCCAGTACTTC. It is translated as CASSVGTGATGTQYF.

V usage is TRBV27 and J usage is TRBJ1-2; D may be TRBD1 (6 bases). The CDR3 extends over 16 amino acids. CDR1 MNHEY and CDR2 SMNVEV come from the germline V gene (reference sequence). Deletions cut 6 bases from V and 0 bases from J, with 17 bases between. This CDR3 is CASRYSTGTPNYGYTF. CDR3 DNA: TGTGCCAGCAGGTATAGTACAGGGACTCCTAACTATGGCTACACCTTC.

This clonotype was seen at least ten times. This chain uses TRBV28 with TRBJ1-3; no clear D. The CDR3 covers 14 residues. Germline V gene data show CDR1 as MDHEN and CDR2 as SYDVKM. Trimming shortened V by 2 bases and J by 0 bases, and 5 bases separated the two germline ends. CDR3 nucleotides: TGTGCCAGCAGTTTACAGGTCTCTGGAAACACCATATATTTT. Translated, it gives CASSLQVSGNTIYF.

This clonotype showed up many times. The V gene is TRBV7-3, the J gene TRBJ1-2, with D possibly matching TRBD1 (5 bases). CDR1 and CDR2 from the germline V gene are SGHTA and FQGTGA. Trimming removed 2 bases from V and 6 bases from J, with 10 bases in between. The CDR3 has 13 amino acids. CDR3 residues: CASSLYPGHGYTF. CDR3 sequence (DNA): TGTGCCAGCAGCTTATACCCAGGGCATGGCTACACCTTC.

This clonotype has ten or more counts. This chain connects TRBV20-1 to TRBJ2-7; TRBD1 matches 7 bases. In germline, CDR1 is DFQATT, CDR2 SNEGSKA (reference sequence). V shed 6 bases, J shed 1 base, and the junction held 9 bases outside the gene matches. This CDR3 region has 14 residues. CDR3 protein: CSARGIRGSYEQYF. The CDR3 region has the DNA TGCAGTGCAAGGGGTATCAGGGGGTCCTACGAGCAGTACTTC.

This clonotype occurred many times. The V call is TRBV5-1, the J call TRBJ2-1; D is possibly TRBD1 or TRBD2 (6 bases each). The CDR3 consists of 16 residues. Trimming pared 4 bases from V and 0 bases from J, leaving 14 bases between. The germline CDR1 and CDR2 sequences are SGHRS and YFSETQ. CDR3 sequence reads: CASSRRGGSSYNEQFF. For the CDR3, the DNA is TGCGCCAGCAGCCGGCGAGGGGGGAGCTCCTACAATGAGCAGTTCTTC.

This clonotype came up many times. This CDR3 reads CASSPRTGVDQPQHF. In DNA, the CDR3 is TGTGCCAGCAGCCCTAGGACAGGGGTTGATCAGCCCCAGCATTTT. The chain couples TRBV7-2 to TRBJ1-5; 9 positions match TRBD1. With V trimmed by 5 bases and J by 5 bases, 7 bases remained unmatched. Germline V gene lookup returns CDR1 SGHTA and CDR2 FQGNSA. CDR3 size: 15 residues.